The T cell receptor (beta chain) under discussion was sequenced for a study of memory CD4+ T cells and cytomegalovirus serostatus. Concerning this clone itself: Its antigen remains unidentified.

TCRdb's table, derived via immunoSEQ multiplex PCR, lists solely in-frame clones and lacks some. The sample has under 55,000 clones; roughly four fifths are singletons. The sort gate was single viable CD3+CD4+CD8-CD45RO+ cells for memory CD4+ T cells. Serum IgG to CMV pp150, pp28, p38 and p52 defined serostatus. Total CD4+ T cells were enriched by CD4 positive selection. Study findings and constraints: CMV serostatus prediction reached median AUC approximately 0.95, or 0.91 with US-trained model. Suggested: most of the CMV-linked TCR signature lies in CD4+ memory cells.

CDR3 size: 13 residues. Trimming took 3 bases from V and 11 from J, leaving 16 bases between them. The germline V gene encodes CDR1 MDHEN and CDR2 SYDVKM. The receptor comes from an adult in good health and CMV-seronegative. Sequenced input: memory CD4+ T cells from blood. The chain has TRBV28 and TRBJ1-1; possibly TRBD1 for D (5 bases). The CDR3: CASSFQGKGRAFF. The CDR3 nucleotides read TGTGCCAGCAGTTTCCAGGGCAAGGGACGGGCTTTCTTT. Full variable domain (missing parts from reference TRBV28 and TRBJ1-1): DVKVTQSSRYLVKRTGEKVFLECVQDMDHENMFWYRQDPGLGLRLIYFSYDVKMKEKGDIPEGYSVSREKKERFSLILESASTNQTSMYLCASSFQGKGRAFFGQGTRLTVV.